These 27 T cell receptor beta chains were sequenced from one sample in a study of cytomegalovirus exposure and HLA in healthy donors. A multiplex PCR was run with 60 Vbeta primers and 13 Jbeta primers. Generated by immunoSEQ multiplex PCR, the TCRdb table keeps only in-frame clones and is missing some. The table has some 160,000 clones, 65% to 80% seen once. The sequenced sample consisted of PBMCs. The receptors derive from a woman aged 35 to 49 in good health and CMV-seronegative.

This chain links TRBV27 with TRBJ2-5; TRBD2 aligns across 10 bases. The germline gives CDR1 MNHEY, CDR2 SMNVEV (reference sequence). CDR3 size: 17 residues. V was clipped by 4 bases and J by 3 bases; unmatched bases: 11. The CDR3 bases are TGTGCCAGCAGTTCCCGGACTAGCGGTCGCTCCGAAGAGACCCAGTACTTC. The encoded protein is CASSSRTSGRSEETQYF.

The chain has TRBV29-1 and TRBJ1-1; 7 bases align to TRBD1. J lost 4 bases, V lost 4 bases, and 3 bases had no gene match. Germline CDR1 reads SQVTM; CDR2 reads ANQGSEA. The CDR3 contains 12 residues. The CDR3 sequence: CSVGRQGTEAFF. CDR3 sequence (DNA): TGCAGCGTTGGGAGACAGGGCACTGAAGCTTTCTTT.

CDR3 protein: CASLPSSYNEQFF. CDR3 bases: TGTGCCAGCTTACCGAGCTCCTACAATGAGCAGTTCTTC. The chain is built from TRBV7-9 and TRBJ2-1; D call uncertain. Per the germline V gene, CDR1 is SEHNR and CDR2 is FQNEAQ (reference sequence). There are 13 residues in the CDR3. V was pared by 8 bases and J by 0 bases, with 8 bases between.

This clone has a single count. V and J are TRBV2 and TRBJ2-3; the match to TRBD1 covers 12 bases. V lost 7 bases and J lost 6; bases outside the gene matches: 5. The CDR3 runs to 14 residues. The V gene's germline CDR1 is SNHLY and CDR2 FYNNEI. The CDR3 bases are TGTGCCAGCACCCGGGACAGGGGGCCGGATACGCAGTATTTT. The encoded protein is CASTRDRGPDTQYF.

This clone has a handful of counts. This chain uses TRBV19 with TRBJ1-5; D unresolved. Trimming left V 3 bases short and J 0 bases short, with 9 bases between. CDR1 and CDR2 (germline): LNHDA, SQIVND (reference sequence). This CDR3 is built from 15 residues. The CDR3 region has the DNA TGTGCCAGTAGTATCTTGGTAGATAGCAATCAGCCCCAGCATTTT. Translation: CASSILVDSNQPQHF.

This chain uses TRBV2 with TRBJ1-1; 8 positions agree with TRBD1. V lost 6 bases, J lost 0 bases, and 3 bases stayed unmatched. The germline V gene encodes CDR1 SNHLY and CDR2 FYNNEI. The CDR3 loop spans 14 amino acids. CDR3 protein: CASSQGQVNTEAFF. The CDR3 nucleotides are TGTGCCAGCAGCCAGGGACAGGTGAACACTGAAGCTTTCTTT.

J is TRBJ1-1 and V is TRBV18; D gene unclear. CDR3 length equals 15 residues. The V gene's germline CDR1 is KGHSH and CDR2 LQKENI. The ends were cut back, 1 base at V and 0 bases at J, with 9 bases in the middle. This CDR3 is CASSPRLEMNTEAFF. CDR3 nucleotide sequence: TGTGCCAGCTCACCACGACTGGAGATGAACACTGAAGCTTTCTTT.

The chain employs TRBV19 and TRBJ1-5, with TRBD1 matching 7 bases. In germline, CDR1 is LNHDA, CDR2 SQIVND (reference sequence). Unmatched junction bases numbered 7, after V lost 1 base and J lost 7 bases. The CDR3 length is 15 residues. This chain's CDR3 is CASSIASRGKQPQHF. CDR3 DNA sequence: TGTGCCAGTAGTATAGCCAGCAGGGGGAAGCAGCCCCAGCATTTT.

The chain has TRBV10-2 and TRBJ2-3; D may be TRBD2 (6 bases). Trimming stripped 3 bases from V and 2 bases from J, with 12 bases between. In germline, CDR1 is WSHSY, CDR2 SAAADI. The CDR3 contains 15 residues. The CDR3 DNA is TGCGCCAGCAGTGAAAGTAGCGGCATCACAGATACGCAGTATTTT. It yields the protein CASSESSGITDTQYF.

V and J are TRBV5-1 and TRBJ2-5, with TRBD2 as a possible D gene (6 bases). The germline gives CDR1 SGHRS, CDR2 YFSETQ. Deletions cut 0 bases from V and 4 bases from J, with 7 bases between. This CDR3 contains 13 residues. The CDR3 sequence is CASSLAGGETQYF. The CDR3 nucleotides are TGCGCCAGCAGCTTGGCCGGGGGAGAGACCCAGTACTTC.

The chain combines TRBV12-5 with TRBJ2-3, with 13 bases matching TRBD2. Per germline, CDR1 LGHNT and CDR2 FRNRAP. This CDR3 contains 18 residues. V dropped 1 base and J dropped 0; count of bases not matched to a gene: 4. The CDR3 loop reads CASGLGGTSGKSTDTQYF. The CDR3 DNA follows: TGTGCTAGTGGTTTGGGCGGGACTAGCGGGAAGAGCACAGATACGCAGTATTTT.

The chain links TRBV7-9 to TRBJ2-3; D is perhaps TRBD2 (6 bases). The V end was cut by 5 bases, the J end by 8 bases, with 20 bases between. The CDR3 is 15 amino acids. Per germline, CDR1 SEHNR and CDR2 FQNEAQ (reference sequence). CDR3 amino acids: CASSADPGVAITQYF. CDR3 DNA: TGTGCCAGCAGCGCAGACCCGGGAGTCGCGATTACGCAGTATTTT.

The rearrangement joins TRBV7-8 to TRBJ1-2; 12 bases are a match to TRBD1. Germline V gene data show CDR1 as SGHVS and CDR2 as FQNEAQ. There are 17 residues in the CDR3. V dropped 5 bases and J dropped 3; count of bases not matched to a gene: 10. CDR3 sequence reads: CASSPLGGQGAHYGYTF. In DNA, the CDR3 is TGTGCCAGCAGCCCCTTAGGGGGACAGGGGGCACACTATGGCTACACCTTC.

The chain recombines TRBV18 with TRBJ1-1; D gene unclear. Per the germline V gene, CDR1 is KGHSH and CDR2 is LQKENI. Trimming stripped 0 bases from V and 7 bases from J, with 9 bases between. The CDR3 runs 13 residues. CDR3 DNA: TGTGCCAGCTCACCACCGGTCGGGAGTGAAGCTTTCTTT. As protein: CASSPPVGSEAFF.

This clone was seen just once. The chain employs TRBV5-3 and TRBJ1-1; D may be TRBD1 (5 bases). TRBV5-3 is annotated as an ORF whose role is uncertain. V was trimmed by 0 bases and J by 8 bases, leaving 17 bases between them. The CDR3 is 15 amino acids. CDR3 in amino acids: CARSLGVRQSIEAFF. CDR3 DNA: TGTGCCAGAAGCTTGGGGGTAAGACAGAGTATCGAAGCTTTCTTT.

The V gene is TRBV7-2, the J gene TRBJ2-2; 7 bases agree with TRBD2. J lost 7 bases, V lost 6 bases, and 8 bases had no gene match. The CDR3 runs to 14 residues. Looked up from germline, CDR1 is SGHTA and CDR2 is FQGNSA. The CDR3 here is CASRTPGEGGELFF. In DNA form, the CDR3 reads TGTGCCAGCAGAACCCCGGGGGAGGGCGGGGAGCTGTTTTTT.

V is TRBV6-1 and J is TRBJ1-1; TRBD1 might be the D (5 bases). Trimming cost V 3 bases and J 3 bases, with 8 bases left between them. In germline, CDR1 is MNHNS, CDR2 SASEGT. The CDR3 totals 13 residues. The CDR3 coding sequence is TGTGCCAGCAGTGATAGGGGATACACTGAAGCTTTCTTT. Translation: CASSDRGYTEAFF.

The chain joins TRBV2 to TRBJ1-2, with D possibly being TRBD1 (6 bases). The CDR3 spans 16 residues. CDR1 and CDR2 (germline): SNHLY, FYNNEI. V was trimmed by 0 bases and J by 4 bases, leaving 15 bases between them. CDR3 sequence (DNA): TGTGCCAGCAGTGAAGCCTCAGGGGCGGACAGCTATGGCTACACCTTC. Protein product: CASSEASGADSYGYTF.

This clone was seen just once. The rearrangement uses TRBV2 and TRBJ2-2; the D gene is possibly TRBD1 (6 bases). V was clipped by 6 bases and J by 4 bases, with 12 bases between them. In germline, CDR1 is SNHLY, CDR2 FYNNEI. The CDR3 sequence is 14 residues long. This CDR3 reads CASSTGWVTGELFF. CDR3 DNA: TGTGCCAGCAGCACAGGGTGGGTCACCGGGGAGCTGTTTTTT.

The table lists this clone with a few counts. The rearrangement uses TRBV29-1 and TRBJ2-7; tentatively, D is TRBD1 (6 bases). The CDR3 extends over 13 amino acids. Per germline, CDR1 SQVTM and CDR2 ANQGSEA. With 3 bases removed from V and 6 bases from J, the gap between germline ends came to 15 bases. This CDR3 is CSVERTEGGEQYF. As DNA, the CDR3 is TGCAGCGTTGAGAGGACCGAAGGGGGCGAGCAGTACTTC.

Comments on this clone: At one end the junction does not follow the germline gene, possibly because of a read error. The chain employs TRBV6-5 and TRBJ2-1; 9 positions match TRBD2. The length of the CDR3 is 13 residues. Germline V gives CDR1 MNHEY, CDR2 SVGAGI. CDR3 region: CASSYRSSGNKIF. The CDR3 region has the DNA TGTGCCAGCAGTTACCGGTCTAGCGGGAATAAGATCTTC.

The chain is built from TRBV19 and TRBJ1-2; 8 bases agree with TRBD1. After removal of 4 bases from V and 7 bases from J, the junction contained 11 bases not matched to a gene. Per the germline V gene, CDR1 is LNHDA and CDR2 is SQIVND (reference sequence). This CDR3 has 15 residues. The CDR3 DNA is TGTGCCAGTAGTACGTCCTCAGGGGGCCCGGGTGGCTACACCTTC. Amino acid sequence: CASSTSSGGPGGYTF.

This sequence joins TRBV7-6 and TRBJ1-2, with a tentative D call TRBD1 (5 bases). From germline, CDR1 is SGHVS and CDR2 FNYEAQ. This CDR3 contains 16 residues. Trimming pared 0 bases from V and 1 base from J, leaving 12 bases between. CDR3 region: CASSLAQGVFNYGYTF. The CDR3 nucleotides are TGTGCCAGCAGCTTAGCGCAAGGGGTTTTTAACTATGGCTACACCTTC.

The chain has TRBV2 and TRBJ2-7; the match to TRBD2 covers 11 bases. Trimming at V came to 4 bases and at J to 4 bases, leaving 6 bases not matched to a gene. CDR1 SNHLY and CDR2 FYNNEI come from the germline V gene. The CDR3 loop spans 15 amino acids. Here the CDR3 reads CASSGRLAGRYEQYF. In DNA, the CDR3 is TGTGCCAGCAGTGGTCGACTAGCGGGGAGATACGAGCAGTACTTC.

The rearrangement joins TRBV10-3 to TRBJ1-2, with 8 nucleotides matching TRBD1. V shed 2 bases, J shed 7 bases, and the junction held 3 bases outside the gene matches. This CDR3 is 13 amino acids long. The germline V gene encodes CDR1 ENHRY and CDR2 SYGVKD. The CDR3 sequence is CAISEGQGGGYTF. CDR3 nucleotides: TGTGCCATCAGTGAGGGACAGGGAGGTGGCTACACCTTC.

V is TRBV7-8 and J is TRBJ2-5; D call uncertain. CDR1 SGHVS and CDR2 FQNEAQ come from the germline V gene. This CDR3 spans 16 amino acids. V gave up 0 bases and J gave up 0 bases, with 11 bases separating them. The CDR3: CASSLAVRRHQETQYF. CDR3 DNA sequence: TGTGCCAGCAGCTTAGCGGTCAGGCGACACCAAGAGACCCAGTACTTC.

The chain is built from TRBV29-1 and TRBJ2-1, with D perhaps matching TRBD1 (6 bases). CDR1 is SQVTM, CDR2 ANQGSEA, per germline. Trimming pared 8 bases from V and 6 bases from J, leaving 23 bases between. This CDR3 comprises 15 residues. CDR3: CSLGSPRQGPNEQFF. The CDR3, as DNA: TGCAGCCTTGGTTCTCCCCGCCAGGGGCCCAATGAGCAGTTCTTC.